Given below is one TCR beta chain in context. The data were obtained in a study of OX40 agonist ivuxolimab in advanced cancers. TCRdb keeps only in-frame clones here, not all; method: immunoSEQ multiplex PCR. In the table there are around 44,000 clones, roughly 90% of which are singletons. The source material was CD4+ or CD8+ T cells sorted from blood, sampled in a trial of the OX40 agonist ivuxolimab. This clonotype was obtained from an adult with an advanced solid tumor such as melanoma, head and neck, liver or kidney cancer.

This CDR3 reads CASSLTPSGVYNEQFF. The CDR3 coding sequence is TGTGCCAGCAGCTTAACCCCTAGCGGGGTATACAATGAGCAGTTCTTC. The gene calls are TRBV7-3 and TRBJ2-1; TRBD2 agrees at 9 bases. The V segment lost 0 bases and the J segment 4 bases; nucleotides outside the gene matches: 4. Germline values: CDR1 SGHTA, CDR2 FQGTGA. The CDR3 spans 16 residues.